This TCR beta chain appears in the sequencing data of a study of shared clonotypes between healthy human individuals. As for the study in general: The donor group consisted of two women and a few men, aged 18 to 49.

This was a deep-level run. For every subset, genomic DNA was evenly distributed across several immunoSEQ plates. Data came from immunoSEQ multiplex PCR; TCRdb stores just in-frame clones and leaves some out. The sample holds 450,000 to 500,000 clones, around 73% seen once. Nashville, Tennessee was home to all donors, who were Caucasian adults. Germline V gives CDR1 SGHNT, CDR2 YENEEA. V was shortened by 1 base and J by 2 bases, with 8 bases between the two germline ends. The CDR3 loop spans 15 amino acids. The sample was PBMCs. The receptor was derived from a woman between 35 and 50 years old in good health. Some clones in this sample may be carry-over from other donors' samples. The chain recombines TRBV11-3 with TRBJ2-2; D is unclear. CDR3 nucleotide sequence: TGTGCCAGCAGCTTAGGCGGACCAAACACCGGGGAGCTGTTTTTT. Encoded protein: CASSLGGPNTGELFF.